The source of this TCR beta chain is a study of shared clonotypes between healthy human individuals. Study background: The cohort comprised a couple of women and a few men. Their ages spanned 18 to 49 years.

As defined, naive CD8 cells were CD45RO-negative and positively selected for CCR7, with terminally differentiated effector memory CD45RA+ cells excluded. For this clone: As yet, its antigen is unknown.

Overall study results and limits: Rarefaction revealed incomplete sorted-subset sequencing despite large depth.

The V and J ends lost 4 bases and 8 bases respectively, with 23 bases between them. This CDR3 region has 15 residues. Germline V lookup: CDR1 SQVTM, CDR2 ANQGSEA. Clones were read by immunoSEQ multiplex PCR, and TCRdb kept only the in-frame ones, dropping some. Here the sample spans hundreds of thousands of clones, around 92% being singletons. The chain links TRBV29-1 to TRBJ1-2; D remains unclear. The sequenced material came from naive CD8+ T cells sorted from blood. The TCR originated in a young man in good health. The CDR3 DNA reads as TGCAGCGTTGGGGCTGTGGACGAATTTTCGGAAGGCTACACCTTC. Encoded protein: CSVGAVDEFSEGYTF.